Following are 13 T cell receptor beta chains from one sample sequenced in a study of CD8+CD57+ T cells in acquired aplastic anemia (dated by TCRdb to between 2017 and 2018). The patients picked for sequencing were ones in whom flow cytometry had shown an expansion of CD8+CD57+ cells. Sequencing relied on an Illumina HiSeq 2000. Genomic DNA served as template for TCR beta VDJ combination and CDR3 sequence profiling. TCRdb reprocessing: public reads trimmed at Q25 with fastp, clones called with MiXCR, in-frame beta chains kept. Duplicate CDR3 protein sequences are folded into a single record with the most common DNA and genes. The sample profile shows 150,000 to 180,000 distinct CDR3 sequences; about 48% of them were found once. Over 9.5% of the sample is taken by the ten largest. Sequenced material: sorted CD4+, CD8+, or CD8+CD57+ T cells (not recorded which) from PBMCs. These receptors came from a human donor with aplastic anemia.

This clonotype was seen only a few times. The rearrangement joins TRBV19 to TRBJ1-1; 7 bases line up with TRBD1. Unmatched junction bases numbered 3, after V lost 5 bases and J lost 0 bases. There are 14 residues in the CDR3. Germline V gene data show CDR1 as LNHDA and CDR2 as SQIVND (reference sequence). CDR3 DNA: TGTGCCAGTAGTGAGGGACAGATGAACACTGAAGCTTTCTTT. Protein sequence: CASSEGQMNTEAFF.

CDR3 DNA sequence: TGTGCCATCAGCACCCCTTCCCACAATGAGCAGTTCTTC. Translating it yields CAISTPSHNEQFF. The chain couples TRBV10-3 to TRBJ2-1; D is undetermined. The germline V and J ends were trimmed by 6 bases and 5 bases, with 11 bases remaining between them. CDR1 ENHRY and CDR2 SYGVKD come from the germline V gene. CDR3 length: 13 amino acids.

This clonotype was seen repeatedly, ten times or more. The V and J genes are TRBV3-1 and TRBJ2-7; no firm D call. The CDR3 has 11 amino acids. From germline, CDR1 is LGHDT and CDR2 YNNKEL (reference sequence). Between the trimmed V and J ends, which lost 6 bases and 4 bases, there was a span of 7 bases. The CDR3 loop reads CASRDGYEQYF. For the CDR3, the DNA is TGTGCCAGCAGAGACGGATACGAGCAGTACTTC.

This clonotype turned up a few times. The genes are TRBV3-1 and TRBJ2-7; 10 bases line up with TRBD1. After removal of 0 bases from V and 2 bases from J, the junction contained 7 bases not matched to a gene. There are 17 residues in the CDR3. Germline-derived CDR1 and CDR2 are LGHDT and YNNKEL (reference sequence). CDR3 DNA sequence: TGTGCCAGCAGCCAAGATCTAGACAGGGGGCTCGCCTACGAGCAGTACTTC. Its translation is CASSQDLDRGLAYEQYF.

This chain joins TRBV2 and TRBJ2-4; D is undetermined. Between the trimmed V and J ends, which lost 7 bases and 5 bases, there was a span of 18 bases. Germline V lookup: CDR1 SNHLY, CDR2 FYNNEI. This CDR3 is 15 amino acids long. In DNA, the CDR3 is TGTGCCAGCACCATGGATCAGCGTGGCGAAAACATTCAGTACTTC. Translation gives CASTMDQRGENIQYF.

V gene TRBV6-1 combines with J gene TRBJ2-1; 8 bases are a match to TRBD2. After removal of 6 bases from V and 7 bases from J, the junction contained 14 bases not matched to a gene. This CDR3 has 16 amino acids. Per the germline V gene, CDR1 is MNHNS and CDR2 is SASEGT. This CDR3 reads CASSHLASGPLNEQFF. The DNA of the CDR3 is TGTGCCAGCAGCCATTTGGCTAGCGGGCCGCTTAATGAGCAGTTCTTC.

CDR3 sequence reads: CASSLGDRGGDEQYF. As DNA, the CDR3 is TGTGCCAGCAGTTTAGGGGACAGGGGTGGGGACGAGCAGTACTTC. The chain joins TRBV12-3 or TRBV12-4 to TRBJ2-7, with 10 bases matching TRBD1. Trimming removed 1 base from V and 5 bases from J; junction bases left unmatched: 5. The CDR3 loop spans 15 amino acids.

CDR3 sequence reads: CASSSQRGTDTQYF. The DNA for the CDR3 is TGCGCCAGCAGTTCCCAGCGGGGCACAGATACGCAGTATTTT. V gene TRBV10-1 combines with J gene TRBJ2-3; D might be TRBD2 (6 bases). The CDR3 covers 14 residues. The ends were cut back, 5 bases at V and 1 base at J, with 10 bases in the middle. In germline, CDR1 is WNHNN, CDR2 SYGVQD (reference sequence).

CDR3 region: CASSDPPAAEAFF. CDR3 coding DNA: TGTGCCAGCAGCGACCCGCCCGCGGCTGAAGCTTTCTTT. This chain joins TRBV6-1 and TRBJ1-1; D is unresolved. Germline V gives CDR1 MNHNS, CDR2 SASEGT. Between the trimmed V and J ends, which lost 6 bases and 6 bases, there was a span of 14 bases. CDR3 length: 13 residues.

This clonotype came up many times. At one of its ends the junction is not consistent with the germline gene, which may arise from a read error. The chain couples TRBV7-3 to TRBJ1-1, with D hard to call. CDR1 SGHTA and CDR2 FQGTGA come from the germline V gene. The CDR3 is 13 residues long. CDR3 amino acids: CVSSPTGGTEAFF. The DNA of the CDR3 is TGTGTCAGCAGCCCGACTGGAGGCACTGAAGCTTTCTTT.

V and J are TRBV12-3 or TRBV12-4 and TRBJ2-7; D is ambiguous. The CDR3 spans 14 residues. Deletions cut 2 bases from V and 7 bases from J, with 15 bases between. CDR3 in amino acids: CASSLPRQAEEQYF. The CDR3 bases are TGTGCCAGCAGTTTACCCCGGCAGGCGGAGGAGCAGTACTTC.

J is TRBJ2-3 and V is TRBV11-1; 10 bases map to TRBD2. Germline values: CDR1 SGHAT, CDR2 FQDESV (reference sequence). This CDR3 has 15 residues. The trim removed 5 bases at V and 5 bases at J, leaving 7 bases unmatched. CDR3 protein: CASSASSGSGDTQYF. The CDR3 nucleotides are TGTGCCAGCAGCGCCTCTAGCGGGAGCGGAGATACGCAGTATTTT. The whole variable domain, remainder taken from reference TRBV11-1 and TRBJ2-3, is EAEVAQSPRYKITEKSQAVAFWCDPISGHATLYWYRQILGQGPELLVQFQDESVVDDSQLPKDRFSAERLKGVDSTLKIQPAELGDSAMYLCASSASSGSGDTQYFGPGTRLTVL.

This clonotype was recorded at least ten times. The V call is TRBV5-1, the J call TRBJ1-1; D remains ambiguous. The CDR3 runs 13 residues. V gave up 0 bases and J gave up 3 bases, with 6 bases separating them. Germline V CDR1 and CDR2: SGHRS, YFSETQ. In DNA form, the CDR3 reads TGCGCCAGCAGCTTGGCCATTGACACTGAAGCTTTCTTT. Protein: CASSLAIDTEAFF.